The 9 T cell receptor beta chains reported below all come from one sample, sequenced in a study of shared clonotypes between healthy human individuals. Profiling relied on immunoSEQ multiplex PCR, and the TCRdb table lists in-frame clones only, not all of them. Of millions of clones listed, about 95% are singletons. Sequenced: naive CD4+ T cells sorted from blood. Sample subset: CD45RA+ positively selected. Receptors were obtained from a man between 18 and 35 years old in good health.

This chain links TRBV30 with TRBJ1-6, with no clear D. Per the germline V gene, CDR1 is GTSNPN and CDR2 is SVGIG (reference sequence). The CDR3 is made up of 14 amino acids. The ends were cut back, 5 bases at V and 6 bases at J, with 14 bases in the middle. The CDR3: CAWRTQSINSPLHF. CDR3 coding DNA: TGTGCCTGGCGGACTCAATCGATTAATTCACCCCTCCACTTT. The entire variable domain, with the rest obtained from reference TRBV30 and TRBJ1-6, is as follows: SQTIHQWPATLVQPVGSPLSLECTVEGTSNPNLYWYRQAAGRGLQLLFYSVGIGQISSEVPQNLSASRPQDRQFILSSKKLLLSDSGFYLCAWRTQSINSPLHFGNGTRLTVT.

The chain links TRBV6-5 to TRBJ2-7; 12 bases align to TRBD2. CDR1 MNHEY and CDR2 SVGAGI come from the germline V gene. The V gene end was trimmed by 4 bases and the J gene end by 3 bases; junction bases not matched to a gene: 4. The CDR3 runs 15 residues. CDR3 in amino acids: CASSWPTSGSYEQYF. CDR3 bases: TGTGCCAGCAGTTGGCCGACTAGCGGGAGCTACGAGCAGTACTTC.

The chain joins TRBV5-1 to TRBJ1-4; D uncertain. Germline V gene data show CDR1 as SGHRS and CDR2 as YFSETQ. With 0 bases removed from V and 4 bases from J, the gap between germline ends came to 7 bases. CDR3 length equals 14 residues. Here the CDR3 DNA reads TGCGCCAGCAGCTTGGAACAAGTTAATGAAAAACTGTTTTTT. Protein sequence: CASSLEQVNEKLFF.

The CDR3 DNA follows: TGTGCCAGCGCGGCTGCGGGGGCCACCGGGGAGCTGTTTTTT. Protein: CASAAAGATGELFF. The rearrangement links TRBV5-4 to TRBJ2-2; a weak D match, TRBD2 (7 bases). CDR1 and CDR2 from the germline V gene are SGHNT and YYREEE (reference sequence). The CDR3 consists of 14 residues. Trimming left V 7 bases short and J 4 bases short, with 14 bases between.

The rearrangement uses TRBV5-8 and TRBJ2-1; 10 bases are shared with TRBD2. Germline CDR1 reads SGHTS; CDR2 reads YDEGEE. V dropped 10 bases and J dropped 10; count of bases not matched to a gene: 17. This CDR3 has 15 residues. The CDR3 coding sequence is TGTGCCTGGTCCGACGGGCTAGCGGGAGTTCGGGAGCAGTTCTTC. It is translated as CAWSDGLAGVREQFF.

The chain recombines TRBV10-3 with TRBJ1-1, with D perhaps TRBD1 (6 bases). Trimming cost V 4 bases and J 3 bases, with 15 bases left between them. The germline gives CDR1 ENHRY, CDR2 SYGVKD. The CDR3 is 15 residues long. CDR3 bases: TGTGCCATCAGTGGCCCGGGGGCGCGGGACACTGAAGCTTTCTTT. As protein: CAISGPGARDTEAFF.

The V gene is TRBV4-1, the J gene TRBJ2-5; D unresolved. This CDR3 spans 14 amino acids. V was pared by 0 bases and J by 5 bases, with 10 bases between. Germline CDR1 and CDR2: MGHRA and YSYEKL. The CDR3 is CASSQDRPLETQYF. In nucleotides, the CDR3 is TGCGCCAGCAGCCAAGATAGGCCCTTGGAGACCCAGTACTTC.

The CDR3 loop is CAWSVQQSGTQYF. The CDR3 DNA is TGTGCCTGGAGTGTACAACAGTCGGGTACGCAGTATTTT. The V and J genes are TRBV30 and TRBJ2-3; no clear D. CDR1 GTSNPN and CDR2 SVGIG come from the germline V gene (reference sequence). The CDR3 has 13 residues. With 0 bases removed from V and 8 bases from J, the gap between germline ends came to 12 bases.

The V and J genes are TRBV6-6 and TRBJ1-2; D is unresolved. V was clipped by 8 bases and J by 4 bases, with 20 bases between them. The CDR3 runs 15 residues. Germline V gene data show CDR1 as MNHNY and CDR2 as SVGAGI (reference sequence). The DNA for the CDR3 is TGTGCCAGCGAACCATCCAACGAGGGTCCCTATGGCTACACCTTC. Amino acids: CASEPSNEGPYGYTF.